Shown below are 2 T cell receptor beta chains from a single sample sequenced in a study of T cells after yellow fever vaccination (dated by TCRdb to about 2019). The library came from 5' RACE. Sequenced using an Illumina HiSeq 2500. TCRdb passed the public sequencing reads through fastp at Q25 and MiXCR, retaining productive beta sequences. Entries that share a CDR3 protein sequence are merged under the most common genes and DNA. The sample table contains roughly 330,000 distinct CDR3 sequences; only one count was recorded for around 6.8% of them. 15% to 20% of the sample lies in the top ten. What the treatment or condition label conveys for this sample: live attenuated yellow fever vaccine strain. The specimen was PBMCs, collected 45 days after the first yellow fever vaccination. The source of these receptors is a man aged 18 to 29 who received the YFV17D yellow fever vaccine.

This clonotype was seen a few times. The V and J genes are TRBV5-1 and TRBJ1-2; D unresolved. The CDR3 runs to 13 residues. With 2 bases removed from V and 0 bases from J, the gap between germline ends came to 5 bases. Germline V gene data show CDR1 as SGHRS and CDR2 as YFSETQ. CDR3 sequence: CASSFESNYGYTF. CDR3 sequence (DNA): TGCGCCAGCAGCTTCGAGTCTAACTATGGCTACACCTTC. The full variable domain, in which reference TRBV5-1 and TRBJ1-2 provide the parts outside the CDR3, is KAGVTQTPRYLIKTRGQQVTLSCSPISGHRSVSWYQQTPGQGLQFLFEYFSETQRNKGNFPGRFSGRQFSNSRSEMNVSTLELGDSALYLCASSFESNYGYTFGSGTRLTVV.

CDR3: CASSSRGADPMNTEAFF. As DNA, the CDR3 is TGTGCCAGCAGCTCCAGGGGGGCTGACCCCATGAACACTGAAGCTTTCTTT. V gene TRBV7-9 combines with J gene TRBJ1-1; 7 positions match TRBD1. Germline CDR1 is SEHNR and CDR2 is FQNEAQ (reference sequence). Trimming removed 4 bases from V and 0 bases from J; junction bases left unmatched: 11. CDR3 length: 17 residues. The full variable domain, its missing parts supplied by reference TRBV7-9 and TRBJ1-1, is DTGVSQNPRHKITKRGQNVTFRCDPISEHNRLYWYRQTLGQGPEFLTYFQNEAQLEKSRLLSDRFSAERPKGSFSTLEIQRTEQGDSAMYLCASSSRGADPMNTEAFFGQGTRLTVV.